This TCR beta chain was obtained from a study of blood T cell repertoires in COVID-19. For the study at large: There were acute and convalescent COVID-19 samples, and they came from the United States, Italy and Spain.

V dropped 2 bases and J dropped 10 bases, with 11 bases sitting between them. The CDR3 consists of 13 residues. Assay: immunoSEQ multiplex PCR; the TCRdb copy retains only in-frame clones and omits some. The sample has 250,000 to 300,000 clones, about 89% seen once; the top ten hold under 10%. Participants were aged roughly 18 to 90 years from some 24 US areas. Clinical history reported by participants formed the basis on which cohorts were assigned. The TCR sequence derives from a man aged 40-55 years who had recovered from COVID-19. V is TRBV12-3 or TRBV12-4 and J is TRBJ1-4; D is possibly TRBD1 (6 bases). Sequenced input: PBMCs or T cells enriched from blood (not recorded which). Written as DNA, the CDR3 is TGTGCCAGCAGTTTAAACAGGGTGGGAAAACTGTTTTTT. Translated: CASSLNRVGKLFF.